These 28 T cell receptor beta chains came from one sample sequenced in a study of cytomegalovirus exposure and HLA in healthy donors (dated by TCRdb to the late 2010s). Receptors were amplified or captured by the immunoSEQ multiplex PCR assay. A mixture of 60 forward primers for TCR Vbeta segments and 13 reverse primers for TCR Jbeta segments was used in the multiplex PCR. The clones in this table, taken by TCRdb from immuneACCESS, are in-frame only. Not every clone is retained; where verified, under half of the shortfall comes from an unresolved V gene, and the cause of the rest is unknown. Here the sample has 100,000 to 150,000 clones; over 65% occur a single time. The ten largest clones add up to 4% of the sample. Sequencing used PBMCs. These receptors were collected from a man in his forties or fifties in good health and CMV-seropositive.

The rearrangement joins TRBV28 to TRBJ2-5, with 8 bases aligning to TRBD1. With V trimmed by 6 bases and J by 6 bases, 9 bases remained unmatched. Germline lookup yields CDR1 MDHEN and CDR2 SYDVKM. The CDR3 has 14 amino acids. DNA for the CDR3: TGTGCCAGCAGCTCCCAGGGGGCCCTGCAGACCCAGTACTTC. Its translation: CASSSQGALQTQYF.

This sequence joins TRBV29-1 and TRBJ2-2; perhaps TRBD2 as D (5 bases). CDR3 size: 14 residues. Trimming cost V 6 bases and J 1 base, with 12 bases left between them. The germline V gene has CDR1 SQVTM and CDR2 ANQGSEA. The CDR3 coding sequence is TGCAGCGTGTCCCAAGGACTGAACACCGGGGAGCTGTTTTTT. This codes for CSVSQGLNTGELFF.

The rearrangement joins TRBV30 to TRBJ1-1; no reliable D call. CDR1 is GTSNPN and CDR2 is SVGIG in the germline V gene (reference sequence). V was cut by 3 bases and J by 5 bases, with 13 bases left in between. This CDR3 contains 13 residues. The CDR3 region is CAWRSPGGTEAFF. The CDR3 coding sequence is TGTGCCTGGAGGTCCCCCGGAGGGACTGAAGCTTTCTTT.

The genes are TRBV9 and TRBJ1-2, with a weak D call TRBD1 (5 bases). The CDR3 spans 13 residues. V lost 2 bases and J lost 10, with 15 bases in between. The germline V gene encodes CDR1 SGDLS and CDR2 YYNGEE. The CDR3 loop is CASSVRPGTYYTF. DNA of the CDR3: TGTGCCAGCAGCGTTAGGCCTGGGACTTACTACACCTTC.

The CDR3 DNA follows: TGTGCCAGCAGTAGGGACAGGGGATCGGGTCAGCCCCAGCATTTT. Protein product: CASSRDRGSGQPQHF. The chain employs TRBV6-1 and TRBJ1-5; 10 bases align to TRBD1. V shed 5 bases, J shed 6 bases, and the junction held 7 bases outside the gene matches. This CDR3 contains 15 residues. Germline CDR1 reads MNHNS; CDR2 reads SASEGT.

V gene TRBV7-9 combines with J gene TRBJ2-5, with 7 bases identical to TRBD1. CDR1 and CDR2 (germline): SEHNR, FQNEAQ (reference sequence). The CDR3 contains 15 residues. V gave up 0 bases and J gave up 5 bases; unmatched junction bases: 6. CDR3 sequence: CASSLAGGPSETQYF. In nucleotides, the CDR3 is TGTGCCAGCAGCTTAGCAGGGGGCCCTTCGGAGACCCAGTACTTC.

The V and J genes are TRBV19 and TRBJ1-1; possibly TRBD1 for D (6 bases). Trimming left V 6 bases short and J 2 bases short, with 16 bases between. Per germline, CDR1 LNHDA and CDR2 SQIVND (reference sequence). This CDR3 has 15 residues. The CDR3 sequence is CASSQLGTLNTEAFF. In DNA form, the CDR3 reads TGTGCCAGTAGCCAACTAGGGACACTTAACACTGAAGCTTTCTTT.

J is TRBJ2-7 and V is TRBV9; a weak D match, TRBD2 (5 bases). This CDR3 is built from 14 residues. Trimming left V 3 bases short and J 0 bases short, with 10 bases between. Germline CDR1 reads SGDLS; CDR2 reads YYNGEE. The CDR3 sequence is CASSAERNSYEQYF. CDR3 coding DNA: TGTGCCAGCAGCGCCGAGCGGAACTCCTACGAGCAGTACTTC.

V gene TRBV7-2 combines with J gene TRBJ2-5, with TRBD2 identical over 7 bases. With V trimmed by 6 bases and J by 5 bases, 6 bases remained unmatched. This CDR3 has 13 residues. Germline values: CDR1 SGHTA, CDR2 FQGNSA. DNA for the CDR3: TGTGCCAGCAGTCAAGGGAGGGGCGAGACCCAGTACTTC. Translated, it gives CASSQGRGETQYF.

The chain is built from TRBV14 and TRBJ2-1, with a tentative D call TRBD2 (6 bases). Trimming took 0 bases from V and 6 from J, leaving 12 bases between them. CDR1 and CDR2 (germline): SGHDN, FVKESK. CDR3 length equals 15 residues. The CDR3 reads CASSQDIASANEQFF. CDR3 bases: TGTGCCAGCAGCCAAGATATCGCTAGCGCCAATGAGCAGTTCTTC.

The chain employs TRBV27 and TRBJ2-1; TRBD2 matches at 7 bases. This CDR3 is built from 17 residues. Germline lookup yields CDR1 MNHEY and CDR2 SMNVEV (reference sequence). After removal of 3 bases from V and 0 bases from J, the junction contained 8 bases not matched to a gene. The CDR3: CASSFLGGASSYNEQFF. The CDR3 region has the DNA TGTGCCAGCAGTTTCTTGGGAGGGGCGAGCTCCTACAATGAGCAGTTCTTC.

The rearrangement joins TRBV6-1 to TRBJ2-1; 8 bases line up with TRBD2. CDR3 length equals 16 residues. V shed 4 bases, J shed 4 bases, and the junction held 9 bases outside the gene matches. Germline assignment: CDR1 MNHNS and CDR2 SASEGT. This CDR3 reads CASSANPGGRYNEQFF. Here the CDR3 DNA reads TGTGCCAGCAGTGCGAACCCGGGGGGGCGTTACAATGAGCAGTTCTTC.

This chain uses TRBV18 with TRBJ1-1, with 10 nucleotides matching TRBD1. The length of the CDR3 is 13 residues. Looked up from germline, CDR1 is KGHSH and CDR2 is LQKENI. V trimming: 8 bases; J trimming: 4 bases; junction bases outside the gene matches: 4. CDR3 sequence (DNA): TGTGCCAGCACGACAGGGGGCATCACTGAAGCTTTCTTT. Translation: CASTTGGITEAFF.

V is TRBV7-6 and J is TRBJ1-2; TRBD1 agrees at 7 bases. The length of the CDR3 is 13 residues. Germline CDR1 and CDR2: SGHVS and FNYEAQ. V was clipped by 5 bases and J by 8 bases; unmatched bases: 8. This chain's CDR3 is CASSARQGGGYTF. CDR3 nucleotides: TGTGCCAGCAGCGCCCGACAGGGCGGAGGCTACACCTTC. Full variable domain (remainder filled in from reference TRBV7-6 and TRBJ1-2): GAGVSQSPRYKVTKRGQDVALRCDPISGHVSLYWYRQALGQGPEFLTYFNYEAQQDKSGLPNDRFSAERPEGSISTLTIQRTEQRDSAMYRCASSARQGGGYTFGSGTRLTVV.

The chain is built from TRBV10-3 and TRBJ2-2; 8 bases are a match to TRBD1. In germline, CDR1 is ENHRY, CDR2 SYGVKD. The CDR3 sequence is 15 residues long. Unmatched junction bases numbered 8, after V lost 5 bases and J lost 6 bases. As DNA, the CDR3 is TGTGCCATCAGTCAGGGGGCAGCCGGGTCCGGGGAGCTGTTTTTT. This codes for CAISQGAAGSGELFF.

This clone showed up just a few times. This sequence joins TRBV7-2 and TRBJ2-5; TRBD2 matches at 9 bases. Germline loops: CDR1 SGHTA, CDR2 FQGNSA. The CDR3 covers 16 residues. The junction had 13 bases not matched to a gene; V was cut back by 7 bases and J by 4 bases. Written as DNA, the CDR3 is TGTGCCAGCAACCACCGGTTGCGGGAGGGCCGAGAGACCCAGTACTTC. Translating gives CASNHRLREGRETQYF.

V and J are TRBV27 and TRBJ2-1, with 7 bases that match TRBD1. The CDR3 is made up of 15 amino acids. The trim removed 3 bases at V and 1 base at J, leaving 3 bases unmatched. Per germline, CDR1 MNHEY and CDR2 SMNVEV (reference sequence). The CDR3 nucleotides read TGTGCCAGCAGTTTTAGGGGGCTATCCTACAATGAGCAGTTCTTC. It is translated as CASSFRGLSYNEQFF.

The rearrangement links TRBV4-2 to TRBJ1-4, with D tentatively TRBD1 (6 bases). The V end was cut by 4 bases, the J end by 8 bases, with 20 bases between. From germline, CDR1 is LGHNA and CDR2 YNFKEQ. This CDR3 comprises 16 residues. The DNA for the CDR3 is TGTGCCAGCAGCCCTAATCACAGGGCAATGTCGGAAAAACTGTTTTTT. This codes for CASSPNHRAMSEKLFF.

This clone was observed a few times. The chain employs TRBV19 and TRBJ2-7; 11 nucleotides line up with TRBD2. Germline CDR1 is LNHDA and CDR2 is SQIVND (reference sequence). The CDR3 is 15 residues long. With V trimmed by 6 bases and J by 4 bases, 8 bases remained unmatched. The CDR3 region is CASSLFSGGAYEQYF. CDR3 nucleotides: TGTGCCAGTAGCCTCTTTAGCGGGGGGGCGTACGAGCAGTACTTC.

Here the CDR3 DNA reads TGTGCCAGCAGCGCGCAGACAGCCGGGCAAGCTTTCTTT. Translation gives CASSAQTAGQAFF. This chain joins TRBV9 and TRBJ1-1; D is perhaps TRBD1 (5 bases). CDR1 and CDR2 (germline): SGDLS, YYNGEE. CDR3 length equals 13 residues. Deletions cut 3 bases from V and 9 bases from J, with 15 bases between.

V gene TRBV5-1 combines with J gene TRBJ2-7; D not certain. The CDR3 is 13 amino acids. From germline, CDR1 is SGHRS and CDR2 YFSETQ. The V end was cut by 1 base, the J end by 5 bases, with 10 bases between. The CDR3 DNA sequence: TGCGCCAGCAGCTTGCGGCTAGAAGACGAGCAGTACTTC. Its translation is CASSLRLEDEQYF.

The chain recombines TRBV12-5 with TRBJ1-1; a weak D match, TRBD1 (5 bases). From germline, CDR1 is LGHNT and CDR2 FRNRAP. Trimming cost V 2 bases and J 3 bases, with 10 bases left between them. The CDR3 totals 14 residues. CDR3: CASGLNRGYTEAFF. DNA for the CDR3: TGTGCTAGTGGTTTGAATAGGGGATACACTGAAGCTTTCTTT.

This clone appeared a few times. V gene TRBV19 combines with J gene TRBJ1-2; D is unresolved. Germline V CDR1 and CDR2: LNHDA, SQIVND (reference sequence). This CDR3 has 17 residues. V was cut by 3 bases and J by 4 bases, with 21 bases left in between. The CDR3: CASSMWQADRGSYGYTF. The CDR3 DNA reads TGTGCCAGTAGTATGTGGCAGGCCGACCGCGGGAGCTATGGCTACACCTTC. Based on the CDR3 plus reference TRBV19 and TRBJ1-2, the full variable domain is DGGITQSPKYLFRKEGQNVTLSCEQNLNHDAMYWYRQDPGQGLRLIYYSQIVNDFQKGDIAEGYSVSREKKESFPLTVTSAQKNPTAFYLCASSMWQADRGSYGYTFGSGTRLTVV.

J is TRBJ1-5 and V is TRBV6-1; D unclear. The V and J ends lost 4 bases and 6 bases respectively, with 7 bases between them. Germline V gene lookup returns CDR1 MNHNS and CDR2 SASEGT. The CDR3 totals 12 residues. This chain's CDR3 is CASSGYSQPQHF. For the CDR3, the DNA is TGTGCCAGCAGTGGATATAGTCAGCCCCAGCATTTT.

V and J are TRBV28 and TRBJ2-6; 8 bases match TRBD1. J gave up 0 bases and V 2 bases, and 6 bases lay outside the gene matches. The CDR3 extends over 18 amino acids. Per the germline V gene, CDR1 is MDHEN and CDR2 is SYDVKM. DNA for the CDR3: TGTGCCAGCAGTTTAGTCTGGGACAGGTTCTCTGGGGCCAACGTCCTGACTTTC. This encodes CASSLVWDRFSGANVLTF.

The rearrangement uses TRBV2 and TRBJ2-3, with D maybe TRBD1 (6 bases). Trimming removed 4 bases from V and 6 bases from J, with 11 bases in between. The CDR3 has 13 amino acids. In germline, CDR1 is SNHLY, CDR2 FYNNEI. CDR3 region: CASSGGPADTQYF. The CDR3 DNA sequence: TGTGCCAGCAGTGGGGGGCCGGCGGATACGCAGTATTTT.

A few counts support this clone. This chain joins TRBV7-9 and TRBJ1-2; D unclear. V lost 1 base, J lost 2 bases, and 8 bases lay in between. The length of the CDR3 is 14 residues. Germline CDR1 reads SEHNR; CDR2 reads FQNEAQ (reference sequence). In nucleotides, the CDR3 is TGTGCCAGCAGCTTAGACGGGAAGAACTATGGCTACACCTTC. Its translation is CASSLDGKNYGYTF.

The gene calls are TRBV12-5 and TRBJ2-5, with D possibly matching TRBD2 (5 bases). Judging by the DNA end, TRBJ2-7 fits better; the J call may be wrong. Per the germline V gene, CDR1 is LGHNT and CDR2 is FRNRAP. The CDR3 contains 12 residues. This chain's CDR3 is CASGLKSGEQYF. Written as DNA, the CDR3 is TGTGCTAGTGGTTTGAAAAGCGGCGAGCAGTACTTC.